The subject of this entry is one T cell receptor beta chain. The entry originates in a study of blood T cell repertoires in COVID-19. Here immunoSEQ multiplex PCR was the method, and the copy in TCRdb shows in-frame clones only, minus some. The sample has approximately 200,000 clones; roughly 85% are singletons. The CDR3 is made up of 17 amino acids. CDR1 SGHTS and CDR2 YDEGEE come from the germline V gene. Deletions cut 5 bases from V and 0 bases from J, with 18 bases between. The chain combines TRBV5-8 with TRBJ1-5; D possibly corresponds to TRBD1 (6 bases). The sequenced sample consisted of PBMCs or T cells enriched from blood (not recorded which). The receptor comes from a man younger than 40 who had recovered from COVID-19. CDR3: CASRFFGQTFSNQPQHF. CDR3 sequence (DNA): TGTGCCAGCAGATTTTTCGGACAGACTTTTAGCAATCAGCCCCAGCATTTT.